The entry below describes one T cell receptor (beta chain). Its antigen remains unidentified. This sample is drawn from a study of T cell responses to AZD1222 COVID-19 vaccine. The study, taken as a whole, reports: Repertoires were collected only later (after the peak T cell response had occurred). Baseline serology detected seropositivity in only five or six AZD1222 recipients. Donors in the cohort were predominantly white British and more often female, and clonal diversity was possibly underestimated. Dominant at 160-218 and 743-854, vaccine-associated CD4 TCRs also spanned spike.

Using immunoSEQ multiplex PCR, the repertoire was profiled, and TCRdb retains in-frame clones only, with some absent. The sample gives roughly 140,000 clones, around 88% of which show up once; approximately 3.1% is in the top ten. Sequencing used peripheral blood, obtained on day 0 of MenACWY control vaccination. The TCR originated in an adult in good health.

CDR3: CASSLTSRLSGNTIYF. As DNA, the CDR3 is TGTGCCAGCAGCTTAACGAGTAGGCTCTCTGGAAACACCATATATTTT. V and J are TRBV7-3 and TRBJ1-3; D gene uncertain. The CDR3 sequence is 16 residues long. Germline lookup yields CDR1 SGHTA and CDR2 FQGTGA. With 0 bases removed from V and 0 bases from J, the gap between germline ends came to 9 bases.